This TCR beta chain emerged from a study of T-cell memory formation after mild COVID-19. Study-level points and caveats: Later expanders leaned CD4+, whereas day 15 to 85 contracting clones were balanced CD4/CD8. Pre-infection memory carried some responding clones, suggesting that cross-reactive memory joined.

5'RACE primed at constant segments yielded TCR alpha and TCR beta cDNA libraries bearing sample barcodes and UMIs. MiXCR, applied by TCRdb to the 5' RACE reads, yields one record per CDR3 protein. The repertoire includes about 400,000 distinct CDR3 sequences, approximately 15% of them detected once, and 20% to 25% sits in the top ten. Per the germline V gene, CDR1 is LGHDT and CDR2 is YNNKEL (reference sequence). V was trimmed by 0 bases and J by 3 bases, leaving 6 bases between them. CDR3 length equals 15 residues. This clonotype was observed a handful of times. Its antigen remains unknown. The TCR sequence derives from a young man who had mild COVID-19 (a few samples of this study predate the infection). Cell type and time point are not known. The chain employs TRBV3-1 and TRBJ2-6; no reliable D call. The sequencing sample was made of PBMCs or a T cell subset sorted from them (not recorded which). The CDR3 protein is CASSQDPLGANVLTF. Here the CDR3 DNA reads TGTGCCAGCAGCCAAGACCCCCTTGGGGCCAACGTCCTGACTTTC.